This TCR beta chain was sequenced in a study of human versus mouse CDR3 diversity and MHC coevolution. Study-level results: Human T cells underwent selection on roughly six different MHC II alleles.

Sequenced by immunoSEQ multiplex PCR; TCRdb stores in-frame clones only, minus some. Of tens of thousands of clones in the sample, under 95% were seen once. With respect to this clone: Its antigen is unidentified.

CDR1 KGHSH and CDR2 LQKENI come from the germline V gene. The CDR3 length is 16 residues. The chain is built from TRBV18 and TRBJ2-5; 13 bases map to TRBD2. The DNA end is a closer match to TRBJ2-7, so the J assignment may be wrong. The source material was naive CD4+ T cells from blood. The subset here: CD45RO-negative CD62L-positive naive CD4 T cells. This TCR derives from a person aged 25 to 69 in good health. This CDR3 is CASSPGSLAGGNEQYF. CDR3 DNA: TGTGCCAGCTCACCAGGGTCACTAGCGGGGGGGAACGAGCAGTACTTC.